This TCR beta chain comes out of a study of cytomegalovirus exposure and HLA in healthy donors. In the PCR, 60 Vbeta and 13 Jbeta primers were used. Profiling relied on immunoSEQ multiplex PCR, and the TCRdb table lists in-frame clones only, not all of them. Of 150,000 to 200,000 clones listed, roughly 87% are singletons. With regard to this clone: Its antigen remains unidentified. The same CDR3 can be traced to other DNA sequences in this sample.

General study points: Some TCR beta chains (around 180 of them) were listed as cytomegalovirus-associated. The study had only CMV serostatus as immune exposure information.

Germline V CDR1 and CDR2: SGHNT, YYREEE (reference sequence). The ends were cut back, 2 bases at V and 10 bases at J, with 20 bases in the middle. This CDR3 comprises 15 residues. The sample consisted of PBMCs. The TCR was taken from a boy between 2 and 10 years old in good health and CMV-seronegative. V and J are TRBV5-4 and TRBJ2-3; TRBD1 might be the D (6 bases). CDR3 nucleotide sequence: TGTGCCAGCAGCTTCCGTGGAACAGGGTTTGAGGCGCAGTATTTT. This encodes CASSFRGTGFEAQYF.